This T cell receptor beta chain was sequenced during a study of blood T cell repertoires in COVID-19. Generated by immunoSEQ multiplex PCR, the TCRdb table keeps only in-frame clones and is missing some. The sample lists 45,000 to 60,000 clones, 80% to 85% occurring once. The TCR was taken from a human donor with acute or convalescent COVID-19. The donor label of this sample is uncertain. The sequencing input was peripheral blood.

The DNA of the CDR3 is TGTGCCAGCAGTTCCCTTGAGACCGGGGGCTACACCTTC. This codes for CASSSLETGGYTF. This chain connects TRBV28 to TRBJ1-2; no definite D call. The CDR3 contains 13 residues. Germline assignment: CDR1 MDHEN and CDR2 SYDVKM. V was trimmed by 4 bases and J by 8 bases, leaving 14 bases between them.